This T cell receptor beta chain was recovered during a study of identical twins. In its sample, this clonotype was seen many times. Donors were all healthy Caucasians. V dropped 6 bases and J dropped 4 bases, with 16 bases sitting between them. Germline-derived CDR1 and CDR2 are DFQATT and SNEGSKA (reference sequence). The CDR3 totals 13 residues. TCRdb itself ran the 5' RACE reads through MiXCR, one entry per CDR3 protein. The sample contains around 300,000 distinct CDR3 sequences, approximately 8.5% of which appear only once. This sample was shared with a second study, whose subject was yellow fever vaccine responses in identical twins.

Sequenced sample: memory (CD45RO+) T cells sorted from blood. The receptor comes from a woman between 18 and 30 years old in good health. The chain joins TRBV20-1 to TRBJ2-7; D may be TRBD1 or TRBD2 (5 bases each). CDR3 coding DNA: TGCAGTGCCTCCCCGGGACCTGGGTACGAGCAGTACTTC. It encodes CSASPGPGYEQYF.